Below are 28 T cell receptor beta chains sequenced from a single sample in a study of shared T cell receptors in the human thymus. TCRdb keeps only in-frame clones here, not all; method: immunoSEQ multiplex PCR. The sample lists some 660,000 clones; about 87% were seen once. In addition, the sample was reused for a study of human thymus T cells.

Specimen: thymocytes. The receptor source for this set is a boy in the first two years of life with a congenital heart defect.

This clone was found a few times. V and J are TRBV19 and TRBJ2-1; 9 nucleotides match TRBD2. V lost 4 bases and J lost 1; bases outside the gene matches: 2. The CDR3 is made up of 15 amino acids. CDR1 LNHDA and CDR2 SQIVND come from the germline V gene (reference sequence). The chain's CDR3 is CASSTAGGSYNEQFF. The CDR3 region has the DNA TGTGCCAGTAGTACCGCGGGAGGGTCCTACAATGAGCAGTTCTTC.

The genes are TRBV9 and TRBJ1-5; D is possibly TRBD1 (6 bases). Trimming stripped 3 bases from V and 4 bases from J, with 11 bases between. The CDR3 runs to 14 residues. Germline V gene lookup returns CDR1 SGDLS and CDR2 YYNGEE. CDR3 loop: CASSGRDTNQPQHF. In nucleotides, the CDR3 is TGTGCCAGCAGCGGCCGGGACACAAATCAGCCCCAGCATTTT.

The table lists this clone with a count of one. J is TRBJ2-3 and V is TRBV2; TRBD1 might be the D (6 bases). V lost 3 bases to trimming and J lost 5 bases, with 15 bases between them. CDR3 size: 15 residues. Germline V gene lookup returns CDR1 SNHLY and CDR2 FYNNEI. The CDR3 DNA reads TGTGCCAGCAGTGAGGGGCTAGGGGGTCTAGATACGCAGTATTTT. Translated: CASSEGLGGLDTQYF.

V gene TRBV11-2 combines with J gene TRBJ2-1, with TRBD2 as a possible D gene (6 bases). Trimming left V 2 bases short and J 6 bases short, with 11 bases between. Germline V gives CDR1 SGHAT, CDR2 FQNNGV. This CDR3 is 14 amino acids long. The CDR3 nucleotides read TGTGCCAGCAGCTTAAAGGGACTTCCCAATGAGCAGTTCTTC. Protein sequence: CASSLKGLPNEQFF.

The rearrangement joins TRBV13 to TRBJ2-7; D is ambiguous. Germline V gene data show CDR1 as PRHDT and CDR2 as FYEKMQ (reference sequence). This CDR3 comprises 14 residues. V lost 4 bases, J lost 1 base, and 11 bases lay in between. CDR3 bases: TGTGCCAGCAGCTCCCGAGGCGGATCCTACGAGCAGTACTTC. This translates into CASSSRGGSYEQYF. The full variable domain, completed using reference TRBV13 and TRBJ2-7, is AAGVIQSPRHLIKEKRETATLKCYPIPRHDTVYWYQQGPGQDPQFLISFYEKMQSDKGSIPDRFSAQQFSDYHSELNMSSLELGDSALYFCASSSRGGSYEQYFGPGTRLTVT.

This rearrangement joins TRBV4-1 to TRBJ2-5; D remains unclear. With 0 bases removed from V and 1 base from J, the gap between germline ends came to 12 bases. Germline CDR1 is MGHRA and CDR2 is YSYEKL. The CDR3 spans 16 residues. The CDR3 sequence: CASSQERQDTQETQYF. The DNA for the CDR3 is TGCGCCAGCAGCCAAGAACGGCAGGATACCCAAGAGACCCAGTACTTC.

V is TRBV11-3 and J is TRBJ2-1, with 9 bases identical to TRBD2. This CDR3 contains 14 residues. Germline CDR1 reads SGHNT; CDR2 reads YENEEA. V was pared by 3 bases and J by 7 bases, with 4 bases of the junction left unmatched. Here the CDR3 DNA reads TGTGCCAGCAGCTTGGGGACTAGCAGGAATGAGCAGTTCTTC. As protein: CASSLGTSRNEQFF.

The table lists this clone with a few counts. This sequence joins TRBV7-8 and TRBJ2-7, with 7 bases lining up with TRBD1. Germline CDR1 reads SGHVS; CDR2 reads FQNEAQ. There are 16 residues in the CDR3. V shed 4 bases and J 2 bases; nucleotides not matched to a gene: 11. The CDR3 reads CASSSTGTVDPYEQYF. For the CDR3, the DNA is TGTGCCAGCAGCTCCACGGGGACAGTGGACCCCTACGAGCAGTACTTC.

The V call is TRBV28, the J call TRBJ2-7; weak D call: TRBD1 (5 bases). The CDR3 spans 15 residues. Germline CDR1 MDHEN, CDR2 SYDVKM. The V end was cut by 3 bases, the J end by 5 bases, with 17 bases between. This CDR3 is CASSLMLLDRNEQYF. As DNA, the CDR3 is TGTGCCAGCAGTTTGATGTTGCTCGACAGAAACGAGCAGTACTTC.

V gene TRBV11-2 combines with J gene TRBJ2-7; D is possibly TRBD1 (5 bases). This CDR3 has 13 residues. In germline, CDR1 is SGHAT, CDR2 FQNNGV. V was cut by 2 bases and J by 5 bases, with 10 bases left in between. CDR3 residues: CASSLPYRNEQYF. CDR3 DNA: TGTGCCAGCAGCTTACCCTACAGGAACGAGCAGTACTTC. The full variable domain, completed using reference TRBV11-2 and TRBJ2-7, is EAGVAQSPRYKIIEKRQSVAFWCNPISGHATLYWYQQILGQGPKLLIQFQNNGVVDDSQLPKDRFSAERLKGVDSTLKIQPAKLEDSAVYLCASSLPYRNEQYFGPGTRLTVT.

The chain carries TRBV5-6 and TRBJ2-1, with D tentatively TRBD1 (5 bases). Trimming took off 0 bases at V and 0 bases at J, with 13 bases between the two ends. Germline loops: CDR1 SGHDT, CDR2 YYEEEE. CDR3 length: 17 amino acids. The CDR3 DNA follows: TGTGCCAGCAGCTTGGTAGGGGCTCCTCCCTCCTACAATGAGCAGTTCTTC. It encodes CASSLVGAPPSYNEQFF.

This chain uses TRBV6-1 with TRBJ2-5, with 7 bases that match TRBD1. The DNA end is a closer match to TRBJ2-7, so the J assignment may be wrong. In germline, CDR1 is MNHNS, CDR2 SASEGT. This CDR3 has 16 amino acids. The CDR3 DNA follows: TGTGCCAGCAGTGAATCAATAACAGGGGTGATATACGAGCAGTACTTC. This gives the protein CASSESITGVIYEQYF.

V is TRBV7-2 and J is TRBJ2-1, with 10 bases identical to TRBD1. Germline assignment: CDR1 SGHTA and CDR2 FQGNSA. Unmatched junction bases numbered 5, after V lost 3 bases and J lost 9 bases. This CDR3 has 14 residues. As DNA, the CDR3 is TGTGCCAGCAGCTTCGGGACAGGGGAAGGTGAGCAGTTCTTC. Its protein product is CASSFGTGEGEQFF.

CDR3 nucleotides: TGCGCCAGCAGCCAAGATAGGGGGACTAGCGGGGGGGCCTCCTACAATGAGCAGTTCTTC. It specifies CASSQDRGTSGGASYNEQFF. The V gene is TRBV4-3, the J gene TRBJ2-1, with TRBD2 matching over 16 bases. The CDR3 is 20 amino acids. In germline, CDR1 is LGHNA, CDR2 YSLEER. V was pared by 0 bases and J by 0 bases, with 5 bases of the junction left unmatched.

This clone showed up just a few times. The chain carries TRBV28 and TRBJ1-2, with 7 nucleotides matching TRBD1. CDR3 size: 16 residues. The germline V gene encodes CDR1 MDHEN and CDR2 SYDVKM. The V segment lost 5 bases and the J segment 4 bases; nucleotides outside the gene matches: 13. The CDR3 region has the DNA TGTGCCAGCAGTGCTTACGGCTACAGGGGTAGCTATGGCTACACCTTC. Residues: CASSAYGYRGSYGYTF.

The chain employs TRBV7-3 and TRBJ2-1; 9 positions match TRBD2. From germline, CDR1 is SGHTA and CDR2 FQGTGA. Trimming at V came to 4 bases and at J to 6 bases, leaving 10 bases not matched to a gene. CDR3 length: 16 residues. CDR3 nucleotides: TGTGCCAGCAGCTCAGGAGCGGGGGGTCTACTCAATGAGCAGTTCTTC. Encoded protein: CASSSGAGGLLNEQFF.

The genes are TRBV25-1 and TRBJ1-4; D gene unclear. Trimming shortened V by 3 bases and J by 7 bases, and 18 bases separated the two germline ends. The germline V gene has CDR1 MGHDK and CDR2 SYGVNS. This CDR3 comprises 16 residues. The CDR3 loop is CASSDPREGAGEKLFF. The CDR3 DNA sequence: TGTGCCAGCAGTGACCCCCGCGAGGGCGCGGGTGAAAAACTGTTTTTT.

This clone turned up a few times. V gene TRBV7-8 combines with J gene TRBJ2-7, with D maybe TRBD1 (5 bases). Germline assignment: CDR1 SGHVS and CDR2 FQNEAQ. The CDR3 consists of 15 residues. The V end was cut by 1 base, the J end by 2 bases, with 12 bases between. CDR3: CASSLDRGSTYEQYF. CDR3 DNA sequence: TGTGCCAGCAGCTTAGATAGGGGTTCCACCTACGAGCAGTACTTC.

The chain couples TRBV10-2 to TRBJ1-2, with no clear D. Per the germline V gene, CDR1 is WSHSY and CDR2 is SAAADI. Trimming left V 2 bases short and J 2 bases short, with 6 bases between. This CDR3 is 13 amino acids long. CDR3 region: CASSEQLNYGYTF. In DNA, the CDR3 is TGCGCCAGCAGTGAGCAACTAAACTATGGCTACACCTTC.

CDR3 coding DNA: TGTGCCAACCTCTACAGGGGTCCCCACGAGCAGTACTTC. It codes for CANLYRGPHEQYF. The chain recombines TRBV25-1 with TRBJ2-7; 7 bases align to TRBD1. The V gene end was trimmed by 10 bases and the J gene end by 5 bases; junction bases not matched to a gene: 11. In germline, CDR1 is MGHDK, CDR2 SYGVNS. The CDR3 extends over 13 amino acids.

The chain employs TRBV4-2 and TRBJ2-3; 8 bases map to TRBD2. The trim removed 3 bases at V and 1 base at J, leaving 9 bases unmatched. The germline V gene has CDR1 LGHNA and CDR2 YNFKEQ. The CDR3 spans 17 residues. CDR3 nucleotide sequence: TGTGCCAGCAGCCAGGGTTCGGGGGGGCCGGGCACAGATACGCAGTATTTT. It codes for CASSQGSGGPGTDTQYF.

This chain uses TRBV12-5 with TRBJ2-1, with D perhaps TRBD2 (7 bases). Germline loops: CDR1 LGHNT, CDR2 FRNRAP. This CDR3 has 16 residues. V was clipped by 0 bases and J by 4 bases, with 13 bases between them. The CDR3, as DNA: TGTGCTAGTGGTTTGGTACGGACTAGGGGGTACAATGAGCAGTTCTTC. It encodes CASGLVRTRGYNEQFF.

This chain's CDR3 is CASSPGQGLSGANVLTF. DNA of the CDR3: TGCGCCAGCAGCCCAGGACAGGGCCTCTCTGGGGCCAACGTCCTGACTTTC. This chain links TRBV5-1 with TRBJ2-6; 8 bases agree with TRBD1. CDR3 size: 17 residues. Germline V lookup: CDR1 SGHRS, CDR2 YFSETQ. The V gene end was trimmed by 4 bases and the J gene end by 0 bases; junction bases not matched to a gene: 6.

This clone occurred a few times. The sample holds other DNA sequences that translate to the same CDR3. The V and J genes are TRBV19 and TRBJ1-5; possibly TRBD1 for D (5 bases). The V gene's germline CDR1 is LNHDA and CDR2 SQIVND (reference sequence). The CDR3 loop spans 13 amino acids. V was trimmed by 4 bases and J by 3 bases, leaving 7 bases between them. The CDR3 nucleotides are TGTGCCAGTAGTACAGGGTCCAATCAGCCCCAGCATTTT. Its translation is CASSTGSNQPQHF.

The V and J genes are TRBV5-1 and TRBJ2-1; the match to TRBD2 covers 15 bases. Germline CDR1 SGHRS, CDR2 YFSETQ. The CDR3 totals 19 residues. The V segment lost 5 bases and the J segment 7 bases; nucleotides outside the gene matches: 16. CDR3 sequence reads: CASRAGTSGGPGLPNEQFF. For the CDR3, the DNA is TGCGCCAGCAGGGCTGGGACTAGCGGGGGGCCCGGTCTTCCTAATGAGCAGTTCTTC.

The chain links TRBV27 to TRBJ2-7, with D perhaps TRBD2 (6 bases). The germline gives CDR1 MNHEY, CDR2 SMNVEV (reference sequence). The V end lost 8 bases, the J end lost 7 bases, and 21 bases lay between the germline ends. CDR3 length: 14 amino acids. This chain's CDR3 is CASQPVARREEQYF. In DNA, the CDR3 is TGTGCCAGCCAGCCCGTCGCCAGGAGGGAGGAGCAGTACTTC.

This chain connects TRBV27 to TRBJ2-7; 7 bases are shared with TRBD2. The J segment lost 2 bases and the V segment lost 6 bases, leaving 10 bases of the junction unmatched. Germline V gene sequence: CDR1 MNHEY, CDR2 SMNVEV (reference sequence). The CDR3 loop spans 15 amino acids. The CDR3 region is CASSLRPSGPYEQYF. As DNA, the CDR3 is TGTGCCAGCAGCCTCCGCCCTAGCGGTCCCTACGAGCAGTACTTC.

Concerning this clone: This same CDR3 is encoded by further DNA sequences in the sample. The chain uses TRBV28 and TRBJ1-6; D gene unclear. In germline, CDR1 is MDHEN, CDR2 SYDVKM. This CDR3 has 16 amino acids. Between the trimmed V and J ends, which lost 6 bases and 4 bases, there was a span of 16 bases. CDR3 protein: CASRRPGGKYNSPLHF. CDR3 coding DNA: TGTGCCAGCAGACGGCCCGGAGGCAAGTATAATTCACCCCTCCACTTT.